These 5 T cell receptor beta chains were all obtained from the same sample, sequenced in a study of cytomegalovirus exposure and HLA in healthy donors. Primers: 60 Vbeta forward and 13 Jbeta reverse. Profiled with immunoSEQ multiplex PCR; TCRdb holds only in-frame clones, not every one. The sample contains about 170,000 clones, 75% to 90% of which appear only once. Sequencing was performed on PBMCs. These receptors were collected from a male donor in good health and CMV-seronegative.

V gene TRBV11-2 combines with J gene TRBJ1-1; D call uncertain. The CDR3 loop spans 16 amino acids. Germline V gene data show CDR1 as SGHAT and CDR2 as FQNNGV. Trimming removed 5 bases from V and 0 bases from J, with 16 bases in between. CDR3 protein: CASSATFSKVNTEAFF. In DNA, the CDR3 is TGTGCCAGCAGCGCCACGTTTAGTAAAGTGAACACTGAAGCTTTCTTT.

The chain has TRBV2 and TRBJ1-3, with a possible D match to TRBD1 (5 bases). Trimming pared 6 bases from V and 14 bases from J, leaving 14 bases between. The CDR3 length is 11 residues. Germline-derived CDR1 and CDR2 are SNHLY and FYNNEI. The CDR3 DNA sequence: TGTGCCAGCAGGTCGGGGGGATCAGTATATTTT. The encoded protein is CASRSGGSVYF.

The chain uses TRBV7-9 and TRBJ1-2; TRBD1 might be the D (5 bases). This CDR3 spans 16 amino acids. Trimming took 2 bases from V and 0 from J, leaving 13 bases between them. Germline CDR1 is SEHNR and CDR2 is FQNEAQ (reference sequence). The DNA for the CDR3 is TGTGCCAGCAGCTTATCGGGGGTGTCGGCTAACTATGGCTACACCTTC. The encoded protein is CASSLSGVSANYGYTF.

V usage is TRBV7-2 and J usage is TRBJ2-1; a possible D gene is TRBD2 (5 bases). The CDR3 length is 15 residues. The V gene lost 5 bases and the J gene lost 0 bases, with 11 bases spanning the gap. Looked up from germline, CDR1 is SGHTA and CDR2 is FQGNSA. CDR3 amino acids: CASSPLVGSYNEQFF. The CDR3 bases are TGTGCCAGCAGCCCACTAGTTGGCTCCTACAATGAGCAGTTCTTC.

V gene TRBV27 combines with J gene TRBJ1-6; 9 bases match TRBD1. With 6 bases clipped from V and 7 bases from J, the junction kept 4 bases outside the gene matches. Germline V CDR1 and CDR2: MNHEY, SMNVEV (reference sequence). The CDR3 loop spans 14 amino acids. The CDR3 DNA sequence: TGTGCCAGCAGGGGACAGGGAATCAATTCACCCCTCCACTTT. Its translation: CASRGQGINSPLHF.